This T cell receptor beta chain was identified during a study of shared clonotypes between healthy human individuals (dated by TCRdb to 2019 to 2021). In the study overall: The cohort included a few men and a couple of women between 18 and 49 years of age. For each donor, CD4 naive and CD4 memory were each run on three plates, CD8 naive on two plates, and CD8 memory on one plate. To estimate repertoire size and how much clonotypes are shared between individuals, the study performed deep sequencing of blood TCR repertoires from a handful of healthy adults. To increase sequencing depth and limit assay-specific biases, TCR repertoire library preparation and sequencing were carried out by different laboratories using diverse techniques. Per donor, leukapheresis produced somewhere between about 0.94 and 9 billion PBMCs.

Using the deep immunoSEQ assay, TCR CDR3 regions were amplified from genomic DNA by multiplex PCR. Extracted genomic DNA from each cell subset was distributed evenly across all wells of several immunoSEQ 96-well plates, and each plate was treated as a replicate. For sorted subsets, approximately 210 ng of genomic DNA, equivalent to 30,000 or so T cell genomes, went into each replicate PCR. Purified libraries were measured with a Qubit 3.0 fluorometer, size-checked on a Bioanalyzer 2100, and measured again with the KAPA Library Quantification kit. A separate single-read 150-cycle Illumina NextSeq 550 flow cell was used to sequence each immunoSEQ 96-well plate. The authors processed their data as follows. Because only junctional sequences without quality scores were contained in the immunoSEQ output, filtering matching that applied to full-length reads could not be performed. Sequences were annotated with PyIR, a Python wrapper for IgBLAST v1.9, and V/J genes and CDR3 were assigned using IMGT germline references. Any read was removed if the V/J assignment was weak (E-value above 1e-6), the CDR3 was missing, or the read contained stop codons, out-of-frame junctions, or ambiguous translated residues. V3J clonotypes were defined as sequences sharing an identical inferred V gene, J gene, and CDR3 amino acid sequence. Percentage overlap between repertoires was calculated by dividing the number of shared unique clonotypes by the size of the smaller repertoire. Three approaches were used to assess repertoire richness: RTK rarefaction, the Chao1 estimator, and Recon v2.1 estimates of unobserved clonotypes. Generation probabilities for all TCRbeta clonotypes obtained by the gDNA method from a few donors were computed using OLGA. In TCRdb, the immuneACCESS table is reduced to in-frame sequences with V and J assigned. These tables do not hold every clone; where another copy was compared, an unresolved V gene accounts for under half, and the others remain unexplained. For V, J and clone size, that table is used; D and trimming come from the DNA. Across this sample there are approximately 320,000 clones, with roughly 84% seen only once. The top ten clones comprise about 16% of the sample.

CDR1 GTSNPN and CDR2 SVGIG are derived from the germline V gene (reference sequence). Including the terminal cysteine and phenylalanine, the CDR3 comprises 17 residues. The read is trimmed to its CDR3 DNA, 51 bases read in frame from base 1. V and J are trimmed by 3 bases and 14 bases, and the gene matches miss 21 bases of the junction. Overall study results and their limits: Pairwise subsampling indicated that sequencing depth was expected to affect the degree of clonotype sharing among donors. Higher generation probabilities were observed for clonotypes shared by all four sorted-subset donors than for non-shared clonotypes. The genetic and exposure-history diversity represented was limited by the small number of donors. Sampling was limited to blood, and TCR repertoires in tissue likely differ from TCR repertoires in blood. Across a few donors, about 5% of naive CD4, around 3.3% of naive CD8, approximately 2.5% of memory CD4, and about 0.44% of memory CD8 clonotypes were shared. Naive subsets generally had larger estimated clonotype richness than memory subsets did. Incomplete sequencing was indicated by rarefaction of sorted-subset datasets, despite the large sequencing depth.

Donors were healthy HIV-negative adults with no recently reported acute infections or vaccinations. Every donor was a Caucasian adult residing in Nashville, Tennessee, USA. CD8 memory samples were composed of magnetically selected CD45RO+ cells combined with CCR7-negative CD45RA+ effector memory (TemRA) cells. Blood was collected by leukapheresis, and PBMCs were isolated by Ficoll-Histopaque density gradient centrifugation and then cryopreserved in liquid nitrogen vapor phase. Purity and quantity of every magnetically sorted T cell population were checked by analytical flow cytometry. Genomic DNA was isolated from each sorted fraction and quantified by UV absorbance on a Nanodrop 2000c. A note on this clone: This clone's antigen is unknown. Base qualities are not provided; no much larger clone lies one nucleotide away.

This receptor was identified in a man between 18 and 35 years old in good health. The V and J genes are TRBV30 and TRBJ1-6; 8 junctional bases match TRBD1. Material for sequencing was memory CD8+ T cells sorted from blood. In light of the paper, this sample's cell subset or site label describes: CD45RO+ cells pooled with CCR7-negative TemRA cells. The sequence in DNA is TGTGCCTGGAGCCGGGACAGGTCTTATGAAGGGCGAGGCTCCCTCCACTTT. The translation is CAWSRDRSYEGRGSLHF. The full variable domain, completed from the reference TRBV30 and TRBJ1-6 proteins outside the CDR3, reads SQTIHQWPATLVQPVGSPLSLECTVEGTSNPNLYWYRQAAGRGLQLLFYSVGIGQISSEVPQNLSASRPQDRQFILSSKKLLLSDSGFYLCAWSRDRSYEGRGSLHFGNGTRLTVT.